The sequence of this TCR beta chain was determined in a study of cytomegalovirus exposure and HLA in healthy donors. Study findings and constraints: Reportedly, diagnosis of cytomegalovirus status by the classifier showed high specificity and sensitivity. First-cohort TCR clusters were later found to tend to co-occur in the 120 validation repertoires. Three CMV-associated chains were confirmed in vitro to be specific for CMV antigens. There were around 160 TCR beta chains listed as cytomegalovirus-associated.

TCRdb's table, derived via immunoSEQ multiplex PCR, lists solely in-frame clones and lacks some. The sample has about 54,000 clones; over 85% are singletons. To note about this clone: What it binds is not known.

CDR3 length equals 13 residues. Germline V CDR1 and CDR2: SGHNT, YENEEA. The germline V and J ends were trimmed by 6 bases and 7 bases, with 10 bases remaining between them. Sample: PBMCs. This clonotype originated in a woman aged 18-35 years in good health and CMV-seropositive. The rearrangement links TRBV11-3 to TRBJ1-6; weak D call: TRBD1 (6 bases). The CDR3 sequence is CASSLQGNSPLHF. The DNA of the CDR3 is TGTGCCAGCAGTTTGCAGGGGAATTCACCCCTCCACTTT. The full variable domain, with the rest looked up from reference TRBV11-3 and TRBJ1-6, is EAGVVQSPRYKIIEKKQPVAFWCNPISGHNTLYWYLQNLGQGPELLIRYENEEAVDDSQLPKDRFSAERLKGVDSTLKIQPAELGDSAVYLCASSLQGNSPLHFGNGTRLTVT.